This T cell receptor (beta chain) was found in a study of T cell repertoires in cytomegalovirus infection. Trimming took 0 bases from V and 1 from J, leaving 10 bases between them. This CDR3 spans 15 amino acids. Germline-derived CDR1 and CDR2 are MNHEY and SMNVEV (reference sequence). Using its own MiXCR run on the reads, TCRdb lists one record per CDR3 protein. This sample has 900,000 to 950,000 distinct CDR3 sequences, with around 32% found just once. Notes on this clonotype: Its antigen remains unknown.

The sample was cultured CD8+ T cells from PBMCs, taken from culture after CMV antigen stimulation. The clonotype was recovered from a human donor in good health (CMV status not recorded). Some clones in this sample may be carry-over from other donors' samples. This chain connects TRBV27 to TRBJ2-7, with D hard to call. CDR3 residues: CASSLSGIGSYEQYV. The CDR3 DNA is TGTGCCAGCAGTTTATCGGGAATCGGTTCCTACGAGCAGTACGTC.